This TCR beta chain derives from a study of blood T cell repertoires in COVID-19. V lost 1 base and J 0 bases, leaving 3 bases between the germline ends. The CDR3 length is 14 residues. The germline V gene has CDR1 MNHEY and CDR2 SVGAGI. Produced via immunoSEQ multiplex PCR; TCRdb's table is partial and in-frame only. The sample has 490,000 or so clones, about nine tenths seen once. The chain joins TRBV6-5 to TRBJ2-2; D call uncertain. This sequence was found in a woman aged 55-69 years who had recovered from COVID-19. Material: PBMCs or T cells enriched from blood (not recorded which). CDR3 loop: CASSYYTNTGELFF. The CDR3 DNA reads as TGTGCCAGCAGTTACTATACGAACACCGGGGAGCTGTTTTTT.